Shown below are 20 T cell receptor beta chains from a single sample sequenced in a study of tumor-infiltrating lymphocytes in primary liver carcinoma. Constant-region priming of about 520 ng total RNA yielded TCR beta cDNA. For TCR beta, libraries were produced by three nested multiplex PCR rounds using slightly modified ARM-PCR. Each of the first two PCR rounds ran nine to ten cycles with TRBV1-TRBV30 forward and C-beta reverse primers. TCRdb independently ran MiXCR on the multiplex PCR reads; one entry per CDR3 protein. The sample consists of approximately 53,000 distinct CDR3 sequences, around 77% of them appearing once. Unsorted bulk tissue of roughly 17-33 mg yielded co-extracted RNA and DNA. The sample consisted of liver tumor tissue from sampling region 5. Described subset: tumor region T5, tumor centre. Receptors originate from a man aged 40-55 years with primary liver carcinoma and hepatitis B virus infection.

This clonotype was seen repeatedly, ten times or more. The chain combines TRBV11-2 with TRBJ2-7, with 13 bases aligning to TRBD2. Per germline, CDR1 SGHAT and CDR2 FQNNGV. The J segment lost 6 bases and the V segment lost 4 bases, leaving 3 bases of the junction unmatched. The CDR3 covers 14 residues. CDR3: CASSSGLAGVEQYF. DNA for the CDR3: TGTGCCAGCAGCTCTGGACTAGCGGGAGTCGAGCAGTACTTC.

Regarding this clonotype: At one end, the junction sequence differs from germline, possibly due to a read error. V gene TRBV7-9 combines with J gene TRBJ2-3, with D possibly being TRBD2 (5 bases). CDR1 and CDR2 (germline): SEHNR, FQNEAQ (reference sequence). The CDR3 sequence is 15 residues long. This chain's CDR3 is CASSLLAGSGDRQYF. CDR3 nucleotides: TGTGCCAGCAGCTTACTAGCCGGGTCTGGGGATAGGCAGTACTTT.

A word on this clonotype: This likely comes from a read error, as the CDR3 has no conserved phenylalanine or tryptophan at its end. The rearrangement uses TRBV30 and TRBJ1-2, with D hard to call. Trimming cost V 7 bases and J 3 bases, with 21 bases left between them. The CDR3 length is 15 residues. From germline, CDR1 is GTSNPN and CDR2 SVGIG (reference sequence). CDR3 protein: CALSNDAAGHYGYTL. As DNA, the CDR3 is TGTGCCTTGAGCAACGACGCTGCGGGCCACTATGGCTACACCCTC.

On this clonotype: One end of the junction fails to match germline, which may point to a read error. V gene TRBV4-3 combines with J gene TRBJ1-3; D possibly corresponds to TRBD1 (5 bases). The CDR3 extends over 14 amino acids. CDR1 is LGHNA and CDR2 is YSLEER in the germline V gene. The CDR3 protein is CASNQEGYRITIYF. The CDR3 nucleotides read TGCGCCAGCAACCAAGAGGGGTATAGAATCACCATATATTTT.

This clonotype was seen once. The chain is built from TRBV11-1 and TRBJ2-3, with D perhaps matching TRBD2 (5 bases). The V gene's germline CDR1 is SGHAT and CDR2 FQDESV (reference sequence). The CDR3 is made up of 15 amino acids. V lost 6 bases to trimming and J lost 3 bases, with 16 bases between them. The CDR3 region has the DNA TGTGCCAGCAGTTCGCCGAGGGAGATTACAGATACGCAGTATTTT. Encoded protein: CASSSPREITDTQYF.

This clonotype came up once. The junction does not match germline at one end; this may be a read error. DNA of the CDR3: TGTGCCGGCAGTTCCTCGATAAACACTGAAGCTTTCTTT. Its translation: CAGSSSINTEAFF. The chain combines TRBV6-5 with TRBJ1-1; D is unclear. CDR1 MNHEY and CDR2 SVGAGI come from the germline V gene. The CDR3 is made up of 13 amino acids.

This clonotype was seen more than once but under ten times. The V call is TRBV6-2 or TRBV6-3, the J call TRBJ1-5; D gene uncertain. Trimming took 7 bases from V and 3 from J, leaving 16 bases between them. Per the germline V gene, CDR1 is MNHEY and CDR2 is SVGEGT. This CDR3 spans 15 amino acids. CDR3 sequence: CASTLTRRYNQPQHF. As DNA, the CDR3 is TGTGCCAGCACCCTTACGCGGCGTTACAATCAGCCCCAGCATTTT.

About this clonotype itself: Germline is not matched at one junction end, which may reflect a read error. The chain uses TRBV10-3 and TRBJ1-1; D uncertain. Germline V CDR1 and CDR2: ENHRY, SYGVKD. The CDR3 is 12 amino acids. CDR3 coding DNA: TGTGCCATCAGTGACCCGTCCACTGAAACTCTCTTT. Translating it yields CAISDPSTETLF.

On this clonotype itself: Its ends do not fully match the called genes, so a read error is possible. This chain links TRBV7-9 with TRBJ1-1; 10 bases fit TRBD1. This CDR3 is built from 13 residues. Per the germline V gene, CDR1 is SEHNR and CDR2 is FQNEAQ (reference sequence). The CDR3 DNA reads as TGTGCCAGCAGCTTGACAGGGGGCACTGAAACTTTCTTT. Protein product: CASSLTGGTETFF.

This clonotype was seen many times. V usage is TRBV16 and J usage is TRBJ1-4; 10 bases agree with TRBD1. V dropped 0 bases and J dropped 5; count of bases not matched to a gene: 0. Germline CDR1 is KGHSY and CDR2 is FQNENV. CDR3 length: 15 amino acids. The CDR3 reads CASSQSGQGNEKLFF. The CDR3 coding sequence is TGTGCCAGCAGCCAATCGGGACAGGGGAATGAAAAACTGTTTTTT.

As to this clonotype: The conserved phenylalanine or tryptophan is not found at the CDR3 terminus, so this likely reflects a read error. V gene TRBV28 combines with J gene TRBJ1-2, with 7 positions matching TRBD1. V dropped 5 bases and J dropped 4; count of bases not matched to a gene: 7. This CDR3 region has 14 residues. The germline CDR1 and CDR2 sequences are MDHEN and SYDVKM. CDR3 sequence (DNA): TGTGCCAGCAGTCGGAGGGACAGTATCTATGGCTACACCTCC. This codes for CASSRRDSIYGYTS.

As DNA, the CDR3 is TGTGCCAGCAGCTCGATGGCTAGTGGGAGCCACAATGAGCAGTTCTTC. This encodes CASSSMASGSHNEQFF. The chain joins TRBV5-5 to TRBJ2-1; D perhaps matches TRBD2 (5 bases). CDR3 length: 16 amino acids. Trimming removed 3 bases from V and 5 bases from J, with 18 bases in between. In germline, CDR1 is SGHKS, CDR2 YYEKEE (reference sequence).

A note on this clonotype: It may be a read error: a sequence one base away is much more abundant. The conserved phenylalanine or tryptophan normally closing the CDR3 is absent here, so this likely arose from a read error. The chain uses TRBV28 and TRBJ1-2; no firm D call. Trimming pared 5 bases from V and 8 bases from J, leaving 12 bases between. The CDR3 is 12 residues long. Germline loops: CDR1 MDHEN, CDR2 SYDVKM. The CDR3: CASSPGSWGYTS. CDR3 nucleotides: TGTGCCAGCAGTCCGGGAAGTTGGGGCTACACCTCC.

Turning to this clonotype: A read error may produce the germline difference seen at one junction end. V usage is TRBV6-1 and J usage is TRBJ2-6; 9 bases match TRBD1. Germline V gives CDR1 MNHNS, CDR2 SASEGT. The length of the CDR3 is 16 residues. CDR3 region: CAGTGTGCARANILTF. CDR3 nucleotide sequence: TGTGCCGGTACCGGGACAGGGTGTGCTAGGGCCAACATCCTGACTTTC.

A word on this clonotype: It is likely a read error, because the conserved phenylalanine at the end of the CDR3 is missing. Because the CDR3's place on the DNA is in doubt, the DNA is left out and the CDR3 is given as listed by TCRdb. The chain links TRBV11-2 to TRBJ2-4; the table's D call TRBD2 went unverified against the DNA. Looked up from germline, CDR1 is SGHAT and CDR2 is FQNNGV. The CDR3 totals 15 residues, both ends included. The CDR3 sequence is CASTASAVAKNIEYL.

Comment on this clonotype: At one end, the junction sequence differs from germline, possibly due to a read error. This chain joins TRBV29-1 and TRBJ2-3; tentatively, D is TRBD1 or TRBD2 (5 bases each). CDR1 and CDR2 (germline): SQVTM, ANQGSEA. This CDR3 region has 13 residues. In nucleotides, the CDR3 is TGCAGTGTTCGGGACCTCCGCACAGGTACGCAGTATTTT. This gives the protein CSVRDLRTGTQYF.

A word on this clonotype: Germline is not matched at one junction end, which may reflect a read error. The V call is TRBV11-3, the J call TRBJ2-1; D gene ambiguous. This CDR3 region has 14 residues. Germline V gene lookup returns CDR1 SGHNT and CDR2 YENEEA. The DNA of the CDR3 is TGTGACAGCAGCGTAGGCGTCTCGAACAATGAGGAGTTCTTC. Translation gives CDSSVGVSNNEEFF.

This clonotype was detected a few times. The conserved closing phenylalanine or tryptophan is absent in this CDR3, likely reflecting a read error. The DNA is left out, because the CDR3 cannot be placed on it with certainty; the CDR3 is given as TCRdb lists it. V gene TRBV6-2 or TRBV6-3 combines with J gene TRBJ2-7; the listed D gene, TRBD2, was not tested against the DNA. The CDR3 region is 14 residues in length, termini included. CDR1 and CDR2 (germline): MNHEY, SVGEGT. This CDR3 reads CTSKRLQEGYEQYL.

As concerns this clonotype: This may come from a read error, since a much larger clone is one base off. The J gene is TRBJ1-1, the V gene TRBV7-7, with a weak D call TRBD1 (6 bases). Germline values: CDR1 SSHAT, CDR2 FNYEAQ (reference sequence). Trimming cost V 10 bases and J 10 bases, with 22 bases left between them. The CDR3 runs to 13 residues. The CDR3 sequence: CATSLTEQGLAFF. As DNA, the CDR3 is TGTGCCACCTCTCTTACGGAACAGGGTCTAGCTTTCTTT. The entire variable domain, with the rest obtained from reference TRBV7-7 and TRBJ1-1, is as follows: GAGVSQSPRYKVTKRGQDVTLRCDPISSHATLYWYQQALGQGPEFLTYFNYEAQPDKSGLPSDRFSAERPEGSISTLTIQRTEQRDSAMYRCATSLTEQGLAFFGQGTRLTVV.

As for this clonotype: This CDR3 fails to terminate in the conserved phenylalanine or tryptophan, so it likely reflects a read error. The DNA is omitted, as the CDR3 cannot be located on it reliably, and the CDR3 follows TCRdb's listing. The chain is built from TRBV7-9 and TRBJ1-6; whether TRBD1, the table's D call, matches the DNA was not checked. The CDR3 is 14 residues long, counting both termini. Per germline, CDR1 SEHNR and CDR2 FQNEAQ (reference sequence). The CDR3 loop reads CASSSGQQNSPLRL.